This T cell receptor beta chain was sequenced in a study of shared clonotypes between healthy human individuals (dated by TCRdb to 2018 to 2020). About the investigation overall: The cohort included a few men and a couple of women between 18 and 49 years of age. For each donor, three plates each were used for CD4 naive and CD4 memory, two plates were used for CD8 naive, and one plate was used for CD8 memory. To estimate repertoire size and how much clonotype sharing occurs between individuals, the study deeply sequenced the blood TCR repertoires of 4 to 6 healthy adults. Libraries were prepared and TCR repertoires were sequenced by different laboratories using diverse techniques, in order to increase sequencing depth and limit assay-specific biases. Between about 0.85 and 10 billion PBMCs per donor were obtained by leukapheresis. What the research found in general, with its limitations: Even with the large sequencing depth, rarefaction of the sorted-subset datasets indicated that sequencing was incomplete. Because the study included a small number of donors, the genetic and exposure-history diversity represented was limited. Based on pairwise subsampling, the degree of clonotype sharing among donors was expected to be affected by sequencing depth. When several donors were compared, the shared fraction of clonotypes was about 5.4% for naive CD4, around 4% for naive CD8, 2.3% for memory CD4, and roughly 0.4% for memory CD8. Sampling was restricted to blood, and TCR repertoires in tissues likely differ from the TCR repertoires found in blood. Compared with non-shared clonotypes, clonotypes shared by all four sorted-subset donors had higher generation probabilities. Larger estimated clonotype richness was generally found for naive subsets than for memory subsets.

In the case of this clone: Its binding antigen is unknown. Base qualities are missing; no much larger clone stands one base away.

Using the deep immunoSEQ assay, TCR CDR3 regions were amplified from genomic DNA by multiplex PCR. Extracted genomic DNA from each cell subset was distributed evenly across all wells of several immunoSEQ 96-well plates, and each plate was treated as a replicate. Each replicate PCR for sorted subsets received about 210 ng genomic DNA, equal to about 29,000 T cell genomes. The purified libraries were quantified using a Qubit 3.0 fluorometer, sized with a Bioanalyzer 2100, and then quantified again using the KAPA Library Quantification kit. Every immunoSEQ 96-well plate was sequenced on a dedicated single-read 150-cycle Illumina NextSeq 550 flow cell. The authors processed their data as follows. Because the immunoSEQ output included only junctional sequences and no quality scores, the filtering could not be the same as the filtering used for full-length reads. Sequences were annotated with PyIR, a Python wrapper for IgBLAST v1.9, using IMGT germline references to assign V/J genes and CDR3. Any read was removed if the V/J assignment was weak (E-value above 1e-6), the CDR3 was missing, or the read contained stop codons, out-of-frame junctions, or ambiguous translated residues. V3J clonotypes were defined as sequences sharing an identical inferred V gene, J gene, and CDR3 amino acid sequence. To compute the percentage overlap between repertoires, the number of shared unique clonotypes was divided by the size of the smaller repertoire. Three approaches were used to assess repertoire richness: RTK rarefaction, the Chao1 estimator, and Recon v2.1 estimates of unobserved clonotypes. Generation probabilities for all TCRbeta clonotypes obtained by the gDNA method from four donors were computed using OLGA. Not all clones reach the TCRdb copy of this immuneACCESS table, which keeps in-frame sequences only. Checked studies attribute under half of the gap to unresolved V genes and leave the rest unexplained. V, J and clone size reflect that table, while D and trimming were determined from the DNA. This sample gives roughly 2.2 million clones in total; approximately 95% of them show up just once. Of the sample, roughly 0.36% is held by the ten largest clones.

The donors were healthy, HIV-negative adults who had no recently reported acute infections or vaccinations. Only Caucasian adults living in Nashville, Tennessee, USA were represented among the donors. CD4+ T cells were enriched by magnetic negative selection; naive cells were then positively selected on CD45RA, and the negative fraction formed the memory subset. After blood collection by leukapheresis, PBMCs were isolated using Ficoll-Histopaque density gradient centrifugation and then cryopreserved in the vapor phase of liquid nitrogen. Analytical flow cytometry was used to check the purity and quantity of each magnetically sorted T cell population. Each sorted fraction had its genomic DNA isolated and then quantified by UV absorbance on a Nanodrop 2000c. The CDR3 has 15 amino acids, counting the end cysteine and phenylalanine. CDR3 DNA is the only sequence kept; it has 45 bases, read in frame from the first base. V ends up 6 bases short and J 2 bases short, with an unmatched junction base count of 6. As encoded in the germline V gene, CDR1 is MDHEN while CDR2 is SYDVKM.

Recombination joined TRBV28 with TRBJ1-3, and TRBD1 aligns with 8 junction nucleotides. Sequenced: naive CD4+ T cells from PBMCs. This specimen's cell subset or site label, interpreted: CD45RA+ positively selected. The origin of this receptor is a man younger than 30 in good health. Some clones in this sample may be carry-over from other donors' samples. The DNA is as follows: TGTGCCAGCAGGCGGACAGGGAGGACTGGAAACACCATATATTTT. It specifies CASRRTGRTGNTIYF.